These T cell receptor beta chains were read from a single sample in a study of human T cells and chemical hapten exposure. TCRdb analysed the RACE reads with MiXCR anew, one entry per CDR3 protein. The data hold 250,000 or so distinct CDR3 sequences, with roughly 8% observed a single time. Material: whole blood, obtained in connection with sensitization to the hapten diphenylcyclopropenone (DPC). These receptor sequences come from a man younger than 35 with alopecia areata. Some clones in this sample may be carry-over from other donors' samples. CDR3s include the opening cysteine and the closing phenylalanine or tryptophan. A D gene is named only where the DNA matches it firmly. Rows may omit the clone size; those that give it use once, few, many or a size class.

size	J	V	D	length	CDR3	DNA
few	TRBJ1-5	TRBV18	TRBD1	15	CASSHYDRDNQPQHF	TGTGCCAGCTCGCACTACGACAGGGACAATCAGCCCCAGCATTTT
few	TRBJ2-2	TRBV3-1	-	14	CASSRGVRTGELFF	TGTGCCAGCAGCCGTGGGGTGCGGACCGGGGAGCTGTTTTTT
-	TRBJ1-5	TRBV18	-	14	CASSGSIENQPQHF	TGTGCCAGCTCAGGGAGCATCGAGAATCAGCCCCAGCATTTT
-	TRBJ1-1	TRBV3-1	TRBD1	15	CASSYTGGKVTEAFF	TGTGCCAGCAGTTATACAGGGGGCAAAGTCACTGAAGCTTTCTTT
-	TRBJ1-2	TRBV6-2/TRBV6-3	-	14	CASSYSRTTYGYTF	TGTGCCAGCAGTTACTCCCGGACCACCTATGGCTACACCTTC
-	TRBJ1-2	TRBV9	TRBD1	17	CASSVATRTGPNYGYTF	TGTGCCAGCAGCGTAGCTACGAGGACAGGGCCTAACTATGGCTACACCTTC
-	TRBJ1-6	TRBV7-6	-	13	CASSLGRGSPLHF	TGTGCCAGCAGCTTAGGCCGGGGTTCACCCCTCCACTTT
few	TRBJ1-1	TRBV6-6	TRBD1	15	CASSFRDRGTAEAFF	TGTGCCAGCAGCTTCCGGGACAGGGGTACGGCTGAAGCTTTCTTT
many	TRBJ2-3	TRBV7-6	-	16	CASSLGASRSTDTQYF	TGTGCCAGCAGCTTAGGGGCTAGCAGAAGCACAGATACGCAGTATTTT
few	TRBJ1-2	TRBV18	-	15	CASSPFAWEFDGYTF	TGTGCCAGCTCACCATTTGCCTGGGAATTTGATGGCTACACCTTC
many	TRBJ2-3	TRBV25-1	TRBD2	16	CASSPTSGGSTDTQYF	TGTGCCAGCAGCCCCACTAGCGGGGGCAGCACAGATACGCAGTATTTT
few	TRBJ2-2	TRBV3-1	-	15	CASSPGYRATGELFF	TGTGCCAGCAGCCCAGGATACAGGGCCACCGGGGAGCTGTTTTTT
-	TRBJ1-2	TRBV29-1	TRBD1	12	CSVNTGGYGYTF	TGCAGCGTAAACACAGGGGGCTATGGCTACACCTTC
-	TRBJ1-4	TRBV29-1	-	13	CSVELGLSEKLFF	TGCAGCGTTGAGTTAGGGCTCAGTGAAAAACTGTTTTTT
-	TRBJ2-3	TRBV4-1	TRBD2	19	CASSQTSGGVSLFTDTQYF	TGCGCCAGCAGCCAGACTAGCGGGGGAGTCTCCCTCTTCACAGATACGCAGTATTTT
-	TRBJ1-2	TRBV10-3	-	14	CAISGGEGTYGYTF	TGTGCCATCAGTGGAGGGGAGGGAACCTATGGCTACACCTTC
many	TRBJ1-1	TRBV5-6	-	15	CASSFFIGRNTEAFF	TGTGCCAGCAGCTTCTTTATTGGGCGGAACACTGAAGCTTTCTTT
-	TRBJ2-3	TRBV29-1	TRBD1	15	CSVAPEGTGLSTQYF	TGCAGCGTGGCACCGGAGGGGACAGGACTCAGTACGCAGTATTTT